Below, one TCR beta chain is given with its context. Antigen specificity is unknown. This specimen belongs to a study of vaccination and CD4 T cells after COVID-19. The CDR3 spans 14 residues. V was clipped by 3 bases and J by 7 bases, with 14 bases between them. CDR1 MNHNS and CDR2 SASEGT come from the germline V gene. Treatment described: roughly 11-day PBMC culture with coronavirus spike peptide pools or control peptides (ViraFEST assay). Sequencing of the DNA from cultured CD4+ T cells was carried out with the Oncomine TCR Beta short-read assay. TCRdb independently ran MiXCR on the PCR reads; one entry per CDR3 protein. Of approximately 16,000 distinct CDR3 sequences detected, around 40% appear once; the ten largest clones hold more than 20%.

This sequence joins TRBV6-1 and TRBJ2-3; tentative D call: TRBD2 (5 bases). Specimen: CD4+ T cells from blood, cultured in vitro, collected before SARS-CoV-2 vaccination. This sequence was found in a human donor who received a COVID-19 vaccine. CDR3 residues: CASSDRGTFNTQYF. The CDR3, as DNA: TGTGCCAGCAGTGACCGGGGAACCTTTAATACGCAGTATTTT.